These 24 T cell receptor beta chains originate from one sample sequenced in a study of T-cell reconstitution after alpha-beta-depleted transplantation in children. Unique molecular identifiers were built into the TCRbeta library. MiXCR was run by TCRdb on the PCR reads, yielding one entry per CDR3 protein. The sample consists of approximately 350,000 distinct CDR3 sequences, under 13% of them appearing once. The material was PBMCs from the stem cell graft donor, obtained from the stem cell graft. Receptors were obtained from a human donor who donated a stem cell graft to a child with acute lymphoblastic leukemia.

The CDR3 sequence is CASSTAVDPYEQYF. CDR3 in DNA: TGTGCCAGCAGTACGGCCGTAGATCCCTACGAGCAGTACTTC. The rearrangement uses TRBV27 and TRBJ2-7; D unclear. V lost 5 bases, J lost 2 bases, and 13 bases lay in between. The CDR3 runs 14 residues. Germline V gene lookup returns CDR1 MNHEY and CDR2 SMNVEV (reference sequence).

At least ten counts were recorded for this clonotype. Written as DNA, the CDR3 is TGTGCCAGCAGCTTAAACGTGAACACAGATACGCAGTATTTT. Residues: CASSLNVNTDTQYF. The rearrangement joins TRBV7-3 to TRBJ2-3; D is unclear. The CDR3 is made up of 14 amino acids. Germline V gene sequence: CDR1 SGHTA, CDR2 FQGTGA. V was pared by 1 base and J by 2 bases, with 7 bases between. The full variable domain, with the rest looked up from reference TRBV7-3 and TRBJ2-3, is GAGVSQTPSNKVTEKGKYVELRCDPISGHTALYWYRQSLGQGPEFLIYFQGTGAADDSGLPNDRFFAVRPEGSVSTLKIQRTERGDSAVYLCASSLNVNTDTQYFGPGTRLTVL.

This clonotype occurred many times. CDR3 protein: CSARDPLAVPTDTQYF. CDR3 coding DNA: TGCAGTGCTAGAGATCCCCTAGCGGTACCCACAGATACGCAGTATTTT. This chain uses TRBV20-1 with TRBJ2-3; TRBD2 matches at 7 bases. V was clipped by 0 bases and J by 2 bases; unmatched bases: 8. Germline assignment: CDR1 DFQATT and CDR2 SNEGSKA (reference sequence). The CDR3 is 16 residues long.

This clonotype was observed a handful of times. The chain joins TRBV5-1 to TRBJ2-1, with 11 bases matching TRBD2. CDR3 length equals 16 residues. With V trimmed by 4 bases and J by 7 bases, 10 bases remained unmatched. The V gene's germline CDR1 is SGHRS and CDR2 YFSETQ. The CDR3 DNA reads as TGCGCCAGCAGCATCTTGACTAGCGGGACTGGGAATGAGCAGTTCTTC. This sequence encodes CASSILTSGTGNEQFF.

The rearrangement joins TRBV14 to TRBJ2-7; 8 positions agree with TRBD1. The germline V gene encodes CDR1 SGHDN and CDR2 FVKESK. The CDR3 is 18 residues long. J gave up 5 bases and V 0 bases, and 15 bases lay outside the gene matches. The CDR3 reads CASSQDTAAGGISNEQYF. The CDR3 DNA sequence: TGTGCCAGCAGCCAAGATACGGCGGCAGGGGGCATATCCAACGAGCAGTACTTC.

In this sample, this clonotype turned up many times. The chain combines TRBV12-3 or TRBV12-4 with TRBJ2-2; D call uncertain. Trimming cost V 3 bases and J 3 bases, with 11 bases left between them. CDR3 length: 15 residues. CDR3 sequence reads: CASSLARRDTGELFF. The CDR3 coding sequence is TGTGCCAGCAGTTTGGCGCGCAGAGACACCGGGGAGCTGTTTTTT.

This clonotype was seen more than once but under ten times. This rearrangement joins TRBV20-1 to TRBJ2-7, with 7 bases matching TRBD2. V lost 3 bases and J lost 5; bases outside the gene matches: 4. The CDR3 loop spans 12 amino acids. Germline-derived CDR1 and CDR2 are DFQATT and SNEGSKA (reference sequence). The CDR3 DNA follows: TGCAGTGCTAGCGGGAGGAGGAACGAGCAGTACTTC. Its translation: CSASGRRNEQYF.

The chain uses TRBV3-1 and TRBJ2-6, with 8 nucleotides matching TRBD1. Germline values: CDR1 LGHDT, CDR2 YNNKEL (reference sequence). This CDR3 contains 17 residues. J gave up 0 bases and V 4 bases, and 5 bases lay outside the gene matches. The CDR3 region is CASSRGTGGSGANVLTF. The CDR3 nucleotides read TGTGCCAGCAGCCGGGGAACAGGGGGCTCTGGGGCCAACGTCCTGACTTTC.

The CDR3 nucleotides are TGTGCCAGCAGTTTACATCCTGGCCTGACAGATACGCAGTATTTT. Its translation: CASSLHPGLTDTQYF. The rearrangement links TRBV12-3 or TRBV12-4 to TRBJ2-3; D is undetermined. This CDR3 contains 15 residues. V lost 2 bases to trimming and J lost 3 bases, with 12 bases between them.

This clonotype was seen more than once but under ten times. V gene TRBV9 combines with J gene TRBJ1-5; D is unresolved. In germline, CDR1 is SGDLS, CDR2 YYNGEE. The CDR3 is made up of 13 amino acids. Trimming took 1 base from V and 5 from J, leaving 7 bases between them. The CDR3 is CASSVSGHQPQHF. DNA for the CDR3: TGTGCCAGCAGCGTAAGCGGACATCAGCCCCAGCATTTT.

This clonotype has a count of ten or more. The rearrangement uses TRBV2 and TRBJ2-5; D remains unclear. V was cut by 4 bases and J by 5 bases, with 5 bases left in between. This CDR3 comprises 11 residues. The germline V gene encodes CDR1 SNHLY and CDR2 FYNNEI. The CDR3 here is CASSGVETQYF. The DNA of the CDR3 is TGTGCCAGCAGTGGCGTGGAGACCCAGTACTTC.

The table lists this clonotype with a few counts. This chain connects TRBV11-2 to TRBJ2-2, with D hard to call. This CDR3 has 16 residues. The V end was cut by 7 bases, the J end by 5 bases, with 20 bases between. Germline CDR1 and CDR2: SGHAT and FQNNGV. The CDR3 is CASIPPGRLGTGELFF. CDR3 in DNA: TGTGCCAGCATCCCCCCGGGCAGGCTAGGGACCGGGGAGCTGTTTTTT.

This clonotype has more than one count but fewer than ten. CDR3 amino acids: CSARDQPGRLLETQYF. CDR3 nucleotides: TGCAGTGCTAGAGATCAGCCGGGCAGGCTCCTGGAGACCCAGTACTTC. The rearrangement uses TRBV20-1 and TRBJ2-5; D is ambiguous. Germline CDR1 is DFQATT and CDR2 is SNEGSKA (reference sequence). The V gene lost 0 bases and the J gene lost 5 bases, with 19 bases spanning the gap. This CDR3 contains 16 residues.

This clonotype occurred many times. V is TRBV7-8 and J is TRBJ1-6, with 7 bases aligning to TRBD1. The V gene's germline CDR1 is SGHVS and CDR2 FQNEAQ. The CDR3 runs to 13 residues. Trimming cost V 5 bases and J 9 bases; bases outside gene matches: 4. For the CDR3, the DNA is TGTGCCAGCAGCCGGGACAGCATTTCACCCCTCCACTTT. It translates to CASSRDSISPLHF.

This chain connects TRBV2 to TRBJ2-2; 10 bases match TRBD1. The CDR3 has 15 amino acids. After removal of 5 bases from V and 5 bases from J, the junction contained 5 bases not matched to a gene. Germline lookup yields CDR1 SNHLY and CDR2 FYNNEI. The CDR3 loop is CASSLDRGPTGELFF. CDR3 bases: TGTGCCAGCAGTCTAGACAGGGGGCCAACCGGGGAGCTGTTTTTT.

This chain joins TRBV20-1 and TRBJ1-5; 10 positions match TRBD1. The V segment lost 6 bases and the J segment 6 bases; nucleotides outside the gene matches: 11. The V gene's germline CDR1 is DFQATT and CDR2 SNEGSKA (reference sequence). The CDR3 contains 15 residues. In DNA, the CDR3 is TGCAGTGCCGACCCGAGACAGGGGGCGGGTCAGCCCCAGCATTTT. This translates into CSADPRQGAGQPQHF.

V is TRBV3-1 and J is TRBJ2-7; 10 bases line up with TRBD2. V lost 4 bases and J lost 6; bases outside the gene matches: 3. The germline V gene encodes CDR1 LGHDT and CDR2 YNNKEL (reference sequence). This CDR3 has 13 amino acids. CDR3 nucleotides: TGTGCCAGCAGCCCGGGACTAGCGTTCGAGCAGTACTTC. Its protein is CASSPGLAFEQYF.

The chain links TRBV5-5 to TRBJ2-3; D might be TRBD1 or TRBD2, each matching 5 bases. The CDR3 spans 14 residues. Trimming shortened V by 4 bases and J by 4 bases, and 13 bases separated the two germline ends. Germline V CDR1 and CDR2: SGHKS, YYEKEE (reference sequence). The DNA of the CDR3 is TGTGCCAGCAGCCAACGGGGCGCTTCAGATACGCAGTATTTT. Translation gives CASSQRGASDTQYF.

In its sample, this clonotype was seen a few times. This sequence joins TRBV20-1 and TRBJ1-1; possible D gene TRBD1, 5 bases. Germline assignment: CDR1 DFQATT and CDR2 SNEGSKA (reference sequence). The CDR3 has 14 amino acids. For the CDR3, the DNA is TGCAAGATTGGCCAGGGAGGTTTGAACACTGAAGCTTTCTTT. This codes for CKIGQGGLNTEAFF.

This clonotype was recorded many times. A read error may account for a junction end that differs from germline. This sequence joins TRBV7-9 and TRBJ1-2; D gene ambiguous. Germline CDR1 is SEHNR and CDR2 is FQNEAQ (reference sequence). The CDR3 extends over 10 amino acids. CDR3 protein: CASSLGQTAF. The CDR3 region has the DNA TGTGCCAGCAGCTTAGGGCAGACGGCCTTC.

The chain combines TRBV11-2 with TRBJ2-3, with 10 bases that match TRBD1. The CDR3 runs 18 residues. V shed 1 base and J 1 base; nucleotides not matched to a gene: 8. CDR1 is SGHAT, CDR2 FQNNGV, per germline. The CDR3 reads CASSLGLTGTGGTDTQYF. CDR3 DNA sequence: TGTGCCAGCAGCTTAGGGTTGACCGGGACAGGGGGCACAGATACGCAGTATTTT.

This clonotype was found a few times. The rearrangement links TRBV20-1 to TRBJ2-1; D gene unclear. Germline-derived CDR1 and CDR2 are DFQATT and SNEGSKA (reference sequence). Trimming cost V 3 bases and J 0 bases, with 6 bases left between them. This CDR3 is built from 13 residues. CDR3 in DNA: TGCAGTGCTAGGGAGCGCTCCTACAATGAGCAGTTCTTC. This codes for CSARERSYNEQFF.

The table lists this clonotype with a few counts. V and J are TRBV7-2 and TRBJ2-1; TRBD1 is a possible D gene (6 bases). The CDR3 consists of 14 residues. Per germline, CDR1 SGHTA and CDR2 FQGNSA. Between the trimmed V and J ends, which lost 5 bases and 7 bases, there was a span of 15 bases. DNA of the CDR3: TGTGCCAGCAGCACATACAACAGGGCAAATGAGCAGTTCTTC. Amino acids: CASSTYNRANEQFF.

A few counts support this clonotype. The chain employs TRBV19 and TRBJ2-1, with TRBD1 as a possible D gene (6 bases). The CDR3 is 13 residues long. The V and J ends lost 2 bases and 11 bases respectively, with 13 bases between them. Germline CDR1 and CDR2: LNHDA and SQIVND (reference sequence). CDR3: CASSINRAEQQFF. DNA of the CDR3: TGTGCCAGTAGTATAAACAGGGCCGAACAGCAGTTCTTC.